This passage covers 22 T cell receptor beta chains from one sample sequenced in a study of blood T cell repertoires in COVID-19. The data were produced by immunoSEQ multiplex PCR, yet TCRdb's version contains in-frame clones alone and is incomplete. The sample records approximately 190,000 clones, roughly 80% being singletons. Sequences were obtained from peripheral blood. The receptors derive from a man aged 25 to 40 with active or convalescent COVID-19.

This clone has a handful of counts. The rearrangement joins TRBV2 to TRBJ2-7; TRBD2 aligns across 8 bases. Trimming removed 4 bases from V and 2 bases from J; junction bases left unmatched: 7. Germline lookup yields CDR1 SNHLY and CDR2 FYNNEI. The CDR3 totals 15 residues. CDR3 DNA sequence: TGTGCCAGCAGTGTCGCGCGGGGGGATCCCTACGAGCAGTACTTC. Its translation: CASSVARGDPYEQYF.

This rearrangement joins TRBV6-5 to TRBJ1-6; D ambiguous. Germline CDR1 and CDR2: MNHEY and SVGAGI. The V end was cut by 8 bases, the J end by 9 bases, with 14 bases between. The CDR3 contains 13 residues. In nucleotides, the CDR3 is TGTGCCAGCCTCGAGCTGGGAGGTTCACCCCTCCACTTT. It yields the protein CASLELGGSPLHF.

This rearrangement joins TRBV24-1 to TRBJ1-5; no definite D call. V lost 2 bases, J lost 7 bases, and 17 bases lay in between. The CDR3 is 16 residues long. Germline lookup yields CDR1 KGHDR and CDR2 SFDVKD. Written as DNA, the CDR3 is TGTGCCACCAGTGATTCTAGCCGGGATGGGTACCAGCCCCAGCATTTT. This translates into CATSDSSRDGYQPQHF.

The chain carries TRBV10-1 and TRBJ1-2; maybe TRBD1 (5 bases). The CDR3 has 15 amino acids. Germline V lookup: CDR1 WNHNN, CDR2 SYGVQD (reference sequence). Between the trimmed V and J ends, which lost 2 bases and 2 bases, there was a span of 12 bases. CDR3 coding DNA: TGCGCCAGCAGTGAGGGTCCAGGGATGAACTATGGCTACACCTTC. This sequence encodes CASSEGPGMNYGYTF.

The rearrangement joins TRBV5-1 to TRBJ2-5; 7 bases are a match to TRBD1. This CDR3 region has 14 residues. Germline CDR1 and CDR2: SGHRS and YFSETQ. V shed 0 bases, J shed 7 bases, and the junction held 6 bases outside the gene matches. CDR3 sequence (DNA): TGCGCCAGCAGCTTGGGGGACAGCCGCATGACCCAGTACTTC. Protein sequence: CASSLGDSRMTQYF.

V is TRBV24-1 and J is TRBJ2-5; weak D call: TRBD2 (7 bases). Germline V lookup: CDR1 KGHDR, CDR2 SFDVKD. V lost 5 bases to trimming and J lost 7 bases, with 16 bases between them. This CDR3 contains 14 residues. The CDR3 DNA reads as TGTGCCACCAGTGGCCCTAGCGGAGGGGGGACCCAGTACTTC. This translates into CATSGPSGGGTQYF.

The rearrangement uses TRBV6-5 and TRBJ1-3; no clear D. Germline lookup yields CDR1 MNHEY and CDR2 SVGAGI. The CDR3 length is 14 residues. V lost 0 bases and J 3 bases, leaving 6 bases between the germline ends. This CDR3 reads CASSYSPDGNTIYF. DNA for the CDR3: TGTGCCAGCAGTTACTCCCCAGATGGAAACACCATATATTTT.

This clone has only one observation. The V gene is TRBV9, the J gene TRBJ1-5; TRBD1 agrees at 9 bases. The CDR3 runs to 15 residues. Germline CDR1 reads SGDLS; CDR2 reads YYNGEE. J gave up 1 base and V 6 bases, and 5 bases lay outside the gene matches. The CDR3 nucleotides are TGTGCCAGCACGCCGACAGGGGGGAGCAATCAGCCCCAGCATTTT. It specifies CASTPTGGSNQPQHF.

This clone was seen more than once but under ten times. Other nucleotide sequences in the sample specify the same CDR3. The V gene is TRBV15, the J gene TRBJ2-7; 7 nucleotides line up with TRBD1. The trim removed 3 bases at V and 5 bases at J, leaving 7 bases unmatched. CDR1 is LNHNV, CDR2 YYDKDF, per germline (reference sequence). CDR3 length equals 14 residues. CDR3 protein: CATSSRQGFDEQYF. CDR3 DNA: TGTGCCACCAGCAGTCGACAGGGCTTCGACGAGCAGTACTTC.

V usage is TRBV2 and J usage is TRBJ2-1; no reliable D call. Trimming removed 0 bases at V and 2 bases at J, with 8 bases between. Germline V gene lookup returns CDR1 SNHLY and CDR2 FYNNEI. The CDR3 runs to 15 residues. CDR3 nucleotides: TGTGCCAGCAGTGAAGCGTCTAGGACCTACAATGAGCAGTTCTTC. It is translated as CASSEASRTYNEQFF.

This rearrangement joins TRBV11-3 to TRBJ1-2; 8 nucleotides match TRBD1. V lost 2 bases, J lost 2 bases, and 10 bases stayed unmatched. CDR1 is SGHNT and CDR2 is YENEEA in the germline V gene. The CDR3 extends over 17 amino acids. The CDR3: CASSLLPGQGANYGYTF. The CDR3 nucleotides read TGTGCCAGCAGCTTATTACCCGGCCAGGGGGCCAACTATGGCTACACCTTC.

The V and J genes are TRBV18 and TRBJ1-1; D gene unclear. This CDR3 is built from 15 residues. Trimming took 0 bases from V and 0 from J, leaving 8 bases between them. Germline V lookup: CDR1 KGHSH, CDR2 LQKENI. CDR3 sequence (DNA): TGTGCCAGCTCACCACCGCCAGGAATGAACACTGAAGCTTTCTTT. This translates into CASSPPPGMNTEAFF.

V gene TRBV6-5 combines with J gene TRBJ1-4; unclear D gene. The CDR3 consists of 15 residues. V was trimmed by 9 bases and J by 1 base, leaving 15 bases between them. Germline V gene lookup returns CDR1 MNHEY and CDR2 SVGAGI. CDR3 loop: CASREGPGTNEKLFF. The CDR3 DNA reads as TGTGCCAGTAGGGAGGGTCCAGGAACTAATGAAAAACTGTTTTTT.

V usage is TRBV5-6 and J usage is TRBJ2-3; D unresolved. V was clipped by 2 bases and J by 6 bases, with 10 bases between them. CDR1 is SGHDT, CDR2 YYEEEE, per germline. The CDR3 contains 13 residues. CDR3 in amino acids: CASSLELRDTQYF. CDR3 sequence (DNA): TGTGCCAGCAGCTTAGAGCTTCGCGATACGCAGTATTTT.

This chain joins TRBV7-3 and TRBJ2-3, with 10 bases identical to TRBD2. The CDR3 has 16 amino acids. The germline V gene encodes CDR1 SGHTA and CDR2 FQGTGA. The V gene end was trimmed by 5 bases and the J gene end by 2 bases; junction bases not matched to a gene: 7. CDR3 sequence (DNA): TGTGCCAGCAGCGCGTATAGCGGGGGGCCCACAGATACGCAGTATTTT. This gives the protein CASSAYSGGPTDTQYF.

A word on this clone: The sample contains more than one DNA sequence encoding this CDR3. V gene TRBV2 combines with J gene TRBJ1-5, with 11 bases identical to TRBD1. With 11 bases clipped from V and 6 bases from J, the junction kept 12 bases outside the gene matches. CDR3 length: 15 residues. CDR1 and CDR2 from the germline V gene are SNHLY and FYNNEI. CDR3 DNA: TGTGCCTGGCGGGGGGGACAGGGGGTGGCTCAGCCCCAGCATTTT. Its translation: CAWRGGQGVAQPQHF.

The V gene is TRBV21-1, the J gene TRBJ2-5; the table gives TRBD1 as D, unverified against the DNA. TRBV21-1 is a pseudogene locus. This CDR3 region has 19 residues. As DNA, the CDR3 is TGTGCCAGCAGCATTAAAGGAAACGACCACAGGGGGCGAGGGGAGACCCAGTACTTC. This translates into CASSIKGNDHRGRGETQYF.

This rearrangement joins TRBV30 to TRBJ2-1, with D possibly being TRBD2 (5 bases). Deletions cut 1 base from V and 0 bases from J, with 7 bases between. Germline V gives CDR1 GTSNPN, CDR2 SVGIG (reference sequence). The CDR3 length is 14 residues. The CDR3 here is CAWSAGSSYNEQFF. DNA for the CDR3: TGTGCCTGGAGTGCTGGGAGCTCCTACAATGAGCAGTTCTTC. Based on the CDR3 plus reference TRBV30 and TRBJ2-1, the full variable domain is SQTIHQWPATLVQPVGSPLSLECTVEGTSNPNLYWYRQAAGRGLQLLFYSVGIGQISSEVPQNLSASRPQDRQFILSSKKLLLSDSGFYLCAWSAGSSYNEQFFGPGTRLTVL.

J is TRBJ1-2 and V is TRBV28; TRBD1 agrees at 9 bases. In germline, CDR1 is MDHEN, CDR2 SYDVKM. There are 15 residues in the CDR3. The J segment lost 2 bases and the V segment lost 5 bases, leaving 6 bases of the junction unmatched. The CDR3 protein is CASSRTGASNYGYTF. In DNA, the CDR3 is TGTGCCAGCAGTCGGACAGGGGCATCCAACTATGGCTACACCTTC.

The rearrangement uses TRBV2 and TRBJ2-5; the match to TRBD2 covers 9 bases. The CDR3 has 14 amino acids. Losses at the gene ends were 5 bases for V and 4 bases for J; bases not matched to a gene: 5. Germline V CDR1 and CDR2: SNHLY, FYNNEI. CDR3 sequence: CASSMGLAGETQYF. The CDR3 nucleotides read TGTGCCAGCAGTATGGGACTAGCAGGAGAGACCCAGTACTTC.

V and J are TRBV28 and TRBJ2-5; 13 positions agree with TRBD2. Germline assignment: CDR1 MDHEN and CDR2 SYDVKM. V lost 6 bases and J lost 2; bases outside the gene matches: 3. The CDR3 covers 15 residues. CDR3 residues: CASSQGLAGQETQYF. The CDR3 region has the DNA TGTGCCAGCAGCCAGGGACTAGCGGGACAAGAGACCCAGTACTTC.

This clone was detected only once. V and J are TRBV10-3 and TRBJ1-3, with 10 nucleotides matching TRBD1. The CDR3 is 16 amino acids. The V and J ends lost 6 bases and 4 bases, in that order; junction bases with no gene match: 9. CDR1 and CDR2 from the germline V gene are ENHRY and SYGVKD. The CDR3 coding sequence is TGTGCCATCAGCCACGACAGGGGGCGGGACGGAAACACCATATATTTT. Its protein is CAISHDRGRDGNTIYF.